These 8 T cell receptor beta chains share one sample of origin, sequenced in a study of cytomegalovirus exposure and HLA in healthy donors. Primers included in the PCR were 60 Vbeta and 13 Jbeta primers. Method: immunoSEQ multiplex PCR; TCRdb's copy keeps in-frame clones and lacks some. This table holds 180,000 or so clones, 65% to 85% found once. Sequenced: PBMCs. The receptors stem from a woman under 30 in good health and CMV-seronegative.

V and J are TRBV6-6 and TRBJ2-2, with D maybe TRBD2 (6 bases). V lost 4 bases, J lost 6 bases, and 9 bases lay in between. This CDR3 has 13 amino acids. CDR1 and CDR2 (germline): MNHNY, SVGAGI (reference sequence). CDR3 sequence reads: CASSLPSAGELFF. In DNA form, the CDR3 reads TGTGCCAGCAGTTTACCTAGCGCCGGGGAGCTGTTTTTT.

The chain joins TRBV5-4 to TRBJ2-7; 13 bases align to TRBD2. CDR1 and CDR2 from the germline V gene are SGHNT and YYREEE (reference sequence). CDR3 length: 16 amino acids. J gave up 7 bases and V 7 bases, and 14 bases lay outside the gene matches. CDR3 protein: CASAADSLGLAGEQYF. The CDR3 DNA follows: TGTGCCAGCGCGGCCGACAGCCTGGGACTAGCGGGAGAGCAGTACTTC.

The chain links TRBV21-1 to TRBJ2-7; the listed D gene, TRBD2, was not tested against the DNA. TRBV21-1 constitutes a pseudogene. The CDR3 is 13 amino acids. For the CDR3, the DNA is TGTGCCAGCAGCAAGATGTCGGTTTACGAGCAGTACTTC. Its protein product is CASSKMSVYEQYF.

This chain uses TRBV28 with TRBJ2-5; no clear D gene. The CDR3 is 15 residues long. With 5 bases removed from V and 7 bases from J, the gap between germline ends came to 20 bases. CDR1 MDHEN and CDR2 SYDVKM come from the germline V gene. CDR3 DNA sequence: TGTGCCAGCAGTCGGCTTGAACGGGTAGTTGGGACCCAGTACTTC. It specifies CASSRLERVVGTQYF.

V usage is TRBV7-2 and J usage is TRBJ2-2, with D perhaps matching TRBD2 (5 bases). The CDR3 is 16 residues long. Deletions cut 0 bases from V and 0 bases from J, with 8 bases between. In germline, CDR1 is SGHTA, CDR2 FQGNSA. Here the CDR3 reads CASSLAAGPNTGELFF. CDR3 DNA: TGTGCCAGCAGCTTAGCGGCGGGCCCGAACACCGGGGAGCTGTTTTTT.

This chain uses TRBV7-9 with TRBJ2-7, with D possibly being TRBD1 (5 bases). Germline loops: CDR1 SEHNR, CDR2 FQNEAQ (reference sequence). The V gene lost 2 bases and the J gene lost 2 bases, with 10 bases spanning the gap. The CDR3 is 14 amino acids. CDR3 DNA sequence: TGTGCCAGCAGCTTATGGGCAGGGACCTACGAGCAGTACTTC. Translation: CASSLWAGTYEQYF.

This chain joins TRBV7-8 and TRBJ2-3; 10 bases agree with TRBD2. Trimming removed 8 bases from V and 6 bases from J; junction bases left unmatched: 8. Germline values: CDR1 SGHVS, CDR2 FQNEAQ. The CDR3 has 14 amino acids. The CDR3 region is CASASSGRVDTQYF. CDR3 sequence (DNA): TGTGCCAGCGCTTCAAGCGGGAGGGTGGATACGCAGTATTTT.

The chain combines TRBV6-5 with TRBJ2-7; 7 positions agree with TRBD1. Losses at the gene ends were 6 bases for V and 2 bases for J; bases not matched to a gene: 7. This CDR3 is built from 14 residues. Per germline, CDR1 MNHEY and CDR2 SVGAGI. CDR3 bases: TGTGCCAGCAGGGTACGGGACAGCACCTACGAGCAGTACTTC. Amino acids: CASRVRDSTYEQYF.